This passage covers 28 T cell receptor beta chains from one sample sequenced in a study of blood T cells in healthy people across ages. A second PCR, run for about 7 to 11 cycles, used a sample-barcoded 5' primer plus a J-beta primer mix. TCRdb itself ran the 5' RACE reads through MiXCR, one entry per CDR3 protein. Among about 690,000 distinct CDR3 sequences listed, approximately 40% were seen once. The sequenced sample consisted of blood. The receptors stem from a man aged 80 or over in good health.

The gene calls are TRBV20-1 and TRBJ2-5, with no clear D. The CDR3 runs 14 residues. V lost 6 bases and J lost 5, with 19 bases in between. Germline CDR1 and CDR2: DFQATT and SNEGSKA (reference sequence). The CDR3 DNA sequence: TGCAGTGCCGCTACCCTAGTTGGAGTCGAGACCCAGTACTTC. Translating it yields CSAATLVGVETQYF.

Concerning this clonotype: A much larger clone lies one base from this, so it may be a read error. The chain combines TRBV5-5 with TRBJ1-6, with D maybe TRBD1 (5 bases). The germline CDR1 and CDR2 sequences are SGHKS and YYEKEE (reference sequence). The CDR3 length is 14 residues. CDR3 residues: CAGSLRGNGSPLHF. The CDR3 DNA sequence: TGTGCCGGCAGCTTGAGGGGAAACGGTTCACCCCTCCACTTT.

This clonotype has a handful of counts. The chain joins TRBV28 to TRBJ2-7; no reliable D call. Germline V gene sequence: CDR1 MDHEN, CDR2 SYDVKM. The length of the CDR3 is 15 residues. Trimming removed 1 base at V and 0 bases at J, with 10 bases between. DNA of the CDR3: TGTGCCAGCAGTTTATTAGGGTTGGACTCCTACGAGCAGTACTTC. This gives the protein CASSLLGLDSYEQYF.

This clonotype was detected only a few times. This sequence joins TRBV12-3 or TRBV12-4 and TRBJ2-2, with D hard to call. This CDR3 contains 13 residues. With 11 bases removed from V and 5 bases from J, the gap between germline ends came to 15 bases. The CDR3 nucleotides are TGTGCCGTTAGGAAGATGGGGACCGGGGAGCTGTTTTTT. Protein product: CAVRKMGTGELFF.

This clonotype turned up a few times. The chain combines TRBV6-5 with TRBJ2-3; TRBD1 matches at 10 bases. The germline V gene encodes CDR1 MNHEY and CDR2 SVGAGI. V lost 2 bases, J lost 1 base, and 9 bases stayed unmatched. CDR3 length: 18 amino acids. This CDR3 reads CASSYLRGQGRGTDTQYF. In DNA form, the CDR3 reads TGTGCCAGCAGTTACCTTCGGGGACAGGGGAGGGGCACAGATACGCAGTATTTT.

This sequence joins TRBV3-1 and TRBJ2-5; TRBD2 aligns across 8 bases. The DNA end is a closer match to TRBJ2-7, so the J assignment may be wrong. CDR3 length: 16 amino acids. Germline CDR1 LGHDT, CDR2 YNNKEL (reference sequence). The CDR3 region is CASSQPVTSGLYEQYF. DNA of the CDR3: TGTGCCAGCAGTCAGCCCGTTACTAGCGGCCTCTACGAGCAGTACTTC.

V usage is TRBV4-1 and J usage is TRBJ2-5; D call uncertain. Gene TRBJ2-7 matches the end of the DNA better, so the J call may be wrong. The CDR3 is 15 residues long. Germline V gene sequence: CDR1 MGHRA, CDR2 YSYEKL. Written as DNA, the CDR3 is TGCGCCAGCAGCCAAGACGTCCGAACACTGGGCGAGCAGTACTTC. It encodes CASSQDVRTLGEQYF.

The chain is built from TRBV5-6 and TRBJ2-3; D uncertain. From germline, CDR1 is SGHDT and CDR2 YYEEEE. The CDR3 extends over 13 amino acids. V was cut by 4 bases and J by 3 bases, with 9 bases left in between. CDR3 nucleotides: TGTGCCAGCAGCCCTTACGGTACAGATACGCAGTATTTT. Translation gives CASSPYGTDTQYF.

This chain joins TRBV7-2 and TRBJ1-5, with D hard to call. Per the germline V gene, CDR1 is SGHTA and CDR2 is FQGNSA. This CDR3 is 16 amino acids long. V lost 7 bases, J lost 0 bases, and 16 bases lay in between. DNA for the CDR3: TGTGCCAGCATCCCTACTACGGGCCCTAGCAATCAGCCCCAGCATTTT. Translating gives CASIPTTGPSNQPQHF.

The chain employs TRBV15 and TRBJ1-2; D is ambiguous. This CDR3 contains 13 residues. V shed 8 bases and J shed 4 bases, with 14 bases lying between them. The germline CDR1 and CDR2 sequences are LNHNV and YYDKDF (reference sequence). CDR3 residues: CATGNSSIYGYTF. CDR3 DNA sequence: TGTGCCACCGGGAACAGCTCAATCTATGGCTACACCTTC.

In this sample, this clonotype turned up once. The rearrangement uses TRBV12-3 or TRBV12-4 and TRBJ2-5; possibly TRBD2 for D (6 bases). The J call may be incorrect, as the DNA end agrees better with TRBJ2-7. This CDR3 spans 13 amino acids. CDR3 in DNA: TGTGCCAGCAGTTTGGTGAGCGGGTGCGAGCAGTACTTC. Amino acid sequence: CASSLVSGCEQYF.

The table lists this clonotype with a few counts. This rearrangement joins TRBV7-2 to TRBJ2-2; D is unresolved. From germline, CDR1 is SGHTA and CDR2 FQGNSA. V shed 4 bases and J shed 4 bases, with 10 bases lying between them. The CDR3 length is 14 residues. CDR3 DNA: TGTGCCAGCAGCTCCCGCAGGACCACCGGGGAGCTGTTTTTT. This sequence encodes CASSSRRTTGELFF.

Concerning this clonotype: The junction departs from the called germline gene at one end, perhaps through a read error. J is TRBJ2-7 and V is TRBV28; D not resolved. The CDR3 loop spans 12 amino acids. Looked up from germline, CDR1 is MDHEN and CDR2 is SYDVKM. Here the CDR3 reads CASRLLRYEQYF. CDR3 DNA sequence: TGTGCCAGCAGGTTATTACGATACGAGCAGTACTTC.

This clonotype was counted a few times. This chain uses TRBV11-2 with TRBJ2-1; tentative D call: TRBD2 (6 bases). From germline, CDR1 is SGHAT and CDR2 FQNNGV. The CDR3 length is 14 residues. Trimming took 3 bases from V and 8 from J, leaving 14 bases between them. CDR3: CASSFGGVGDEQFF. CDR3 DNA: TGTGCCAGCAGCTTCGGGGGAGTCGGCGATGAGCAGTTCTTC.

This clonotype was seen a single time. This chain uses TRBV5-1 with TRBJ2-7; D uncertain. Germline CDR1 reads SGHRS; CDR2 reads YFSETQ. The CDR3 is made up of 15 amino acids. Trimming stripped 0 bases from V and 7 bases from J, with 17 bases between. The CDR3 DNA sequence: TGCGCCAGCAGCTTGGGACCCCAAGAGAACAATGAGCAGTACTTC. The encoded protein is CASSLGPQENNEQYF.

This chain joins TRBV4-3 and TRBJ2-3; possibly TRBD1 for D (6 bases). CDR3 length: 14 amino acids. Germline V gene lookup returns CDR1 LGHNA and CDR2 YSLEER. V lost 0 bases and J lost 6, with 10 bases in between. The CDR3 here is CASSQDRGFDTQYF. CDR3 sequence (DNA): TGCGCCAGCAGCCAAGACAGGGGTTTTGATACGCAGTATTTT.

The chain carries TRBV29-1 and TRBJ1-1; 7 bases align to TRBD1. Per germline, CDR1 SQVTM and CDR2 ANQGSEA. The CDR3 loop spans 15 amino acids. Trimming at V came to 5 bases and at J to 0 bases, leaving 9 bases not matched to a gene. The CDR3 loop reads CSVPLSGGMNTEAFF. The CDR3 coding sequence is TGCAGCGTTCCTTTATCAGGGGGGATGAACACTGAAGCTTTCTTT. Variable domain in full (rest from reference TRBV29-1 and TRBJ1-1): SAVISQKPSRDICQRGTSLTIQCQVDSQVTMMFWYRQQPGQSLTLIATANQGSEATYESGFVIDKFPISRPNLTFSTLTVSNMSPEDSSIYLCSVPLSGGMNTEAFFGQGTRLTVV.

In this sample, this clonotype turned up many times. The CDR3 nucleotides read TGCGCCAGCAGAGCAGGGGTTAGCGGGAGGGTGAATGAGCAGTTCTTC. Translation gives CASRAGVSGRVNEQFF. V usage is TRBV10-2 and J usage is TRBJ2-1; 11 nucleotides match TRBD2. The trim removed 6 bases at V and 7 bases at J, leaving 11 bases unmatched. The CDR3 runs 16 residues. Germline-derived CDR1 and CDR2 are WSHSY and SAAADI.

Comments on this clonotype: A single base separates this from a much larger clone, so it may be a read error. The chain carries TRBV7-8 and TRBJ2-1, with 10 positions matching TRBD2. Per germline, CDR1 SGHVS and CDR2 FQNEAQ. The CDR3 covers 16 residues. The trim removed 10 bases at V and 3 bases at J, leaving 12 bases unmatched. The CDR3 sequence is CAITPNSGGIYNEQFF. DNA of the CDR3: TGTGCCATCACCCCGAATAGCGGGGGGATCTACAATGAGCAGTTCTTC.

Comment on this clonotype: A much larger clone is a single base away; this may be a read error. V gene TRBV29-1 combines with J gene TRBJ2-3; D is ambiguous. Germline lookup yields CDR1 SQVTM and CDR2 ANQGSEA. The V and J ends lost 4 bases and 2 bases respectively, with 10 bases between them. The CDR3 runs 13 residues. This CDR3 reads CSVGGRSTDTQYF. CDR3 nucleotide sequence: TGCAGCGTTGGAGGACGGTCCACAGATACGCAGTATTTT.

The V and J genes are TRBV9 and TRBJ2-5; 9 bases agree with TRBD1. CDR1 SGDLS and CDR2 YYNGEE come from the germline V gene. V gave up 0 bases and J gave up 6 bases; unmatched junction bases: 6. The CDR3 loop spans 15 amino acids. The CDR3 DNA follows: TGTGCCAGCAGCGTAGAGGGACAGGGCAAAAAGACCCAGTACTTC. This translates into CASSVEGQGKKTQYF.

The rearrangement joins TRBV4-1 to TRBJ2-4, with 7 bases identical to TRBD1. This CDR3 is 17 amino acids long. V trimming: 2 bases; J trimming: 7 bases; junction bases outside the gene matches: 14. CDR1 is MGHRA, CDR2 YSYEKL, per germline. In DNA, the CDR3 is TGCGCCAGCAGCCAACTCGACAGGGCACCTAGGGGTAACATTCAGTACTTC. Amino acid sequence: CASSQLDRAPRGNIQYF.

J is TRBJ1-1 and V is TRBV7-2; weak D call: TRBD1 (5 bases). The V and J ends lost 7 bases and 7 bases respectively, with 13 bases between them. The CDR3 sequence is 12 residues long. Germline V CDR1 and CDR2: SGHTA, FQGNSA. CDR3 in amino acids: CASTGGHFEAFF. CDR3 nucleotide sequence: TGTGCCAGCACCGGAGGACACTTTGAAGCTTTCTTT.

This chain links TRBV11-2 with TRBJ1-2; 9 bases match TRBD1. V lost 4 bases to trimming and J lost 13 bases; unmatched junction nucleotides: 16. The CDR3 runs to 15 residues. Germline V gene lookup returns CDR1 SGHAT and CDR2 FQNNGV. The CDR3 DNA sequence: TGTGCCAGCAGCTCAAAGGCGTGGGGACAGGGTCGTTGCACCTTC. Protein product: CASSSKAWGQGRCTF.

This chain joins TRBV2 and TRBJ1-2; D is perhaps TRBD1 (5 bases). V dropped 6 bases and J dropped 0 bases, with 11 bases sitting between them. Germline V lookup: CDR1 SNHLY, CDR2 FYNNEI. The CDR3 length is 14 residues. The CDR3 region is CASRVQASNYGYTF. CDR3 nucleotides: TGTGCCAGCAGAGTACAGGCTTCTAACTATGGCTACACCTTC.

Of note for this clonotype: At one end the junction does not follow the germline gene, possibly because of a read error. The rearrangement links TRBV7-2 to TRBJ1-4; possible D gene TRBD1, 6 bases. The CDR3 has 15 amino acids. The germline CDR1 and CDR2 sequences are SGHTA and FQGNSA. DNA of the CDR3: TGTGCCAGCAGCCCGGACAGTTCAACTAATAAAAAACTGTTTTTT. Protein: CASSPDSSTNKKLFF.

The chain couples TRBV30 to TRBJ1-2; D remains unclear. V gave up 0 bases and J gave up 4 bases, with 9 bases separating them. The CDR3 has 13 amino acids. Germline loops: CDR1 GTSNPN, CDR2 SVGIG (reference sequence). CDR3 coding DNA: TGTGCCTGGAGTGTCTTCGGATTCTATGGCTACACCTTC. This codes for CAWSVFGFYGYTF.

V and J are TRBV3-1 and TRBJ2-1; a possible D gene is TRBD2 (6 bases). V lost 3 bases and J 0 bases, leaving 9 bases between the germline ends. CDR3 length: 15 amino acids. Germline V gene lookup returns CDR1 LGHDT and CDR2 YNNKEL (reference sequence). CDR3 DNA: TGTGCCAGCAGCCATACCGGGAGCTCCTACAATGAGCAGTTCTTC. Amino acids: CASSHTGSSYNEQFF.